This T cell receptor beta chain was recovered during a study of blood T cell repertoires in COVID-19. Across the study: Italy, Spain and the United States were the sources of the convalescent and acute COVID-19 samples.

Original processing methods: It was from reference gene primer amplification that nucleated cell counts were estimated. Sequencing was performed with immunoSEQ multiplex PCR; in TCRdb, only in-frame clones are kept and a portion is missing. Clone size and V and J calls were adopted from that table, with D and trimming inferred from the DNA. The sample has 150,000 to 200,000 clones, around 83% seen once. V trimming: 0 bases; J trimming: 8 bases; junction bases outside the gene matches: 5. The CDR3 consists of 15 residues. Germline V gene sequence: CDR1 LNHDA, CDR2 SQIVND (reference sequence). The TCR sequence derives from a human donor in a cohort sampled during active COVID-19. Sequencing was carried out using peripheral blood. V is TRBV19 and J is TRBJ1-2; 11 bases are shared with TRBD1. Here the CDR3 DNA reads TGTGCCAGTAGTATAGAAGGACAGGGGGCGCGGGGCTACACCTTC. Protein: CASSIEGQGARGYTF.